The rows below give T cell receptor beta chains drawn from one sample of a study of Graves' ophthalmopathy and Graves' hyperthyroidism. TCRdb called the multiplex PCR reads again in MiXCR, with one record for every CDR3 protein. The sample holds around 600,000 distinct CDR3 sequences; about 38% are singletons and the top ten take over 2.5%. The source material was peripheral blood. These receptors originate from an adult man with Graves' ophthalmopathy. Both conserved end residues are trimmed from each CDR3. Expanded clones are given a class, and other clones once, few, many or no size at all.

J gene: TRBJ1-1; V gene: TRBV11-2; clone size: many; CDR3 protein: ASSSLRGTEAF
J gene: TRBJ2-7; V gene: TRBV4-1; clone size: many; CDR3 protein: ASSQGEGAEQY
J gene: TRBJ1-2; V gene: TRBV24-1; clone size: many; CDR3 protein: ATSDKVTGGYT
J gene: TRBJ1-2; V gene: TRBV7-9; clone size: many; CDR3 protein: ASSSGQYNGYT
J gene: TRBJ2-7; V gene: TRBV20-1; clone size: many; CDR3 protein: SASGQGYEQY
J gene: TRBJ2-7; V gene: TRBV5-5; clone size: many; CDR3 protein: ASSLVGQDYDEQY
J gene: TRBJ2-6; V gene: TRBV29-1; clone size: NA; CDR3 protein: SVTNQGVKSGANVLT
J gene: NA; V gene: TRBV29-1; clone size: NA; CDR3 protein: SVDRGQETQF
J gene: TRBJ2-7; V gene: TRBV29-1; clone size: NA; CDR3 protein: SSSNQDSYEQY
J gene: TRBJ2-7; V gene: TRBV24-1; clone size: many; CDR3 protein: ATAPGGSYEQY